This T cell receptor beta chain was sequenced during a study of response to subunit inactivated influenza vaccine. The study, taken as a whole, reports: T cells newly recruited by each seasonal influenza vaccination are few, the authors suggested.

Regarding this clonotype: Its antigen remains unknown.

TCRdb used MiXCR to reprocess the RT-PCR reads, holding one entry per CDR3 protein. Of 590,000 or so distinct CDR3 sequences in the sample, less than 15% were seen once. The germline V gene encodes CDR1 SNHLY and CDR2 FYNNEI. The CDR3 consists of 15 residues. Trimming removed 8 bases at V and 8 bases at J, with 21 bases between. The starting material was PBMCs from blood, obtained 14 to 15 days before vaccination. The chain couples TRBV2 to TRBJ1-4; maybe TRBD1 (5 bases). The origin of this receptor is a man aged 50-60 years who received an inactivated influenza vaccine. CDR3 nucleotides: TGTGCCAGCCATCCTTGGAGGGGAGAAGAGGAAAAACTGTTTTTT. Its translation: CASHPWRGEEEKLFF.